The 21 T cell receptor beta chains listed next were all sequenced from one sample in a study of Ad26.COV2.S vaccination and SARS-CoV-2 variants. Using immunoSEQ multiplex PCR, the repertoire was profiled, and TCRdb retains in-frame clones only, with some absent. The table has roughly 330,000 clones, 75% to 90% seen once. The treatment is: some 20 received Ad26.COV2.S at low or high dose, single or two shots; roughly five received placebo; per-sample allocation not given. Day 63 after the first vaccine or placebo injection was the time point for sampling. The sequencing used peripheral blood, collected in a trial of Ad26.COV2.S vaccine versus placebo. The receptor source for this set is a person between 18 and 65 years old who received the Ad26.COV2.S COVID-19 vaccine or a placebo.

This clone was picked up one time. The chain employs TRBV30 and TRBJ2-6; D not certain. The CDR3 extends over 13 amino acids. CDR1 GTSNPN and CDR2 SVGIG come from the germline V gene (reference sequence). The V gene lost 3 bases and the J gene lost 1 base, with 4 bases spanning the gap. The chain's CDR3 is CAWRGSGANVLTF. The DNA for the CDR3 is TGTGCCTGGAGAGGATCTGGGGCCAACGTCCTGACTTTC.

J is TRBJ2-1 and V is TRBV27, with D perhaps assigned TRBD1 or TRBD2 (5 bases each). The CDR3 length is 16 residues. V gave up 3 bases and J gave up 3 bases, with 15 bases separating them. CDR1 and CDR2 from the germline V gene are MNHEY and SMNVEV (reference sequence). The CDR3 region is CASSFQGDLGYNEQFF. The CDR3, as DNA: TGTGCCAGCAGTTTTCAGGGAGATCTAGGCTACAATGAGCAGTTCTTC.

The CDR3 here is CASSSDRGLLNTEAFF. The CDR3, as DNA: TGTGCCAGCAGTTCGGACAGGGGGCTCTTGAACACTGAAGCTTTCTTT. The J gene is TRBJ1-1, the V gene TRBV7-9; 11 nucleotides agree with TRBD1. The CDR3 consists of 16 residues. Per germline, CDR1 SEHNR and CDR2 FQNEAQ (reference sequence). The V segment lost 6 bases and the J segment 0 bases; nucleotides outside the gene matches: 6.

V usage is TRBV15 and J usage is TRBJ1-1, with 7 bases identical to TRBD1. CDR1 LNHNV and CDR2 YYDKDF come from the germline V gene (reference sequence). This CDR3 has 14 amino acids. After removal of 5 bases from V and 7 bases from J, the junction contained 10 bases not matched to a gene. The DNA of the CDR3 is TGTGCCACCAGCCCAGGGGGTCGAGGTATTGAAGCTTTCTTT. Translated, it gives CATSPGGRGIEAFF.

This clone occurred a few times. The V call is TRBV4-3, the J call TRBJ1-4; 8 bases line up with TRBD1. Trimming at V came to 1 base and at J to 8 bases, leaving 15 bases not matched to a gene. This CDR3 contains 18 residues. Per the germline V gene, CDR1 is LGHNA and CDR2 is YSLEER. This CDR3 reads CASSQALTGGAGGEKLFF. The CDR3 DNA follows: TGCGCCAGCAGCCAAGCCTTAACCGGGGGGGCAGGGGGCGAAAAACTGTTTTTT.

The genes are TRBV7-8 and TRBJ1-5; no clear D. Germline CDR1 SGHVS, CDR2 FQNEAQ. The germline V and J ends were trimmed by 4 bases and 4 bases, with 17 bases remaining between them. This CDR3 is built from 16 residues. CDR3 bases: TGTGCCAGCAGCTCCTTAGGTGAAGGCCGGAATCAGCCCCAGCATTTT. Protein: CASSSLGEGRNQPQHF.

This chain joins TRBV6-2 or TRBV6-3 and TRBJ1-1; the match to TRBD1 covers 9 bases. The CDR3 totals 20 residues. Germline loops: CDR1 MNHEY, CDR2 SVGEGT. The V gene end was trimmed by 1 base and the J gene end by 3 bases; junction bases not matched to a gene: 18. CDR3 sequence (DNA): TGTGCCAGCAGTTACTATTCGGAGGCGGAGACAGGGGGTTTCGACACTGAAGCTTTCTTT. Residues: CASSYYSEAETGGFDTEAFF.

The chain recombines TRBV19 with TRBJ2-3, with a tentative D call TRBD1 (5 bases). CDR1 LNHDA and CDR2 SQIVND come from the germline V gene (reference sequence). CDR3 length: 13 residues. V shed 8 bases and J shed 4 bases, with 13 bases lying between them. The CDR3 DNA sequence: TGTGCCAGTGGTAGGGGTCTCTCAGATACGCAGTATTTT. This encodes CASGRGLSDTQYF.

The genes are TRBV20-1 and TRBJ1-4; TRBD1 matches at 8 bases. Germline V lookup: CDR1 DFQATT, CDR2 SNEGSKA (reference sequence). There are 15 residues in the CDR3. Unmatched junction bases numbered 11, after V lost 3 bases and J lost 8 bases. The CDR3 sequence: CSASGRTGTGEKLFF. CDR3 DNA: TGCAGTGCTAGTGGGAGGACAGGGACGGGAGAAAAACTGTTTTTT.

This clone was observed a handful of times. The rearrangement joins TRBV5-8 to TRBJ1-5; a weak D match, TRBD1 (6 bases). The length of the CDR3 is 16 residues. Germline V gene lookup returns CDR1 SGHTS and CDR2 YDEGEE. With 0 bases removed from V and 4 bases from J, the gap between germline ends came to 14 bases. The CDR3 spells CASSLEPGATNQPQHF. In nucleotides, the CDR3 is TGTGCCAGCAGCTTGGAGCCAGGGGCGACAAATCAGCCCCAGCATTTT.

The chain is built from TRBV6-4 and TRBJ2-1, with D perhaps matching TRBD2 (5 bases). In germline, CDR1 is MRHNA, CDR2 SNTAGT. The CDR3 extends over 15 amino acids. V lost 8 bases to trimming and J lost 2 bases, with 16 bases between them. The CDR3, as DNA: TGTGCCAGCTCTCGGGATGAGGATCCCTACAATGAGCAGTTCTTC. The encoded protein is CASSRDEDPYNEQFF.

The chain has TRBV19 and TRBJ2-7; perhaps TRBD1 as D (5 bases). V was cut by 7 bases and J by 6 bases, with 22 bases left in between. CDR3 length: 15 amino acids. The germline CDR1 and CDR2 sequences are LNHDA and SQIVND (reference sequence). The CDR3 protein is CASKTALGPAGEQYF. Written as DNA, the CDR3 is TGTGCCAGTAAGACAGCCCTGGGGCCAGCAGGCGAGCAGTACTTC.

This rearrangement joins TRBV7-8 to TRBJ2-2; tentatively, D is TRBD1 or TRBD2 (5 bases each). The germline gives CDR1 SGHVS, CDR2 FQNEAQ. The ends were cut back, 2 bases at V and 0 bases at J, with 22 bases in the middle. This CDR3 is built from 20 residues. In DNA form, the CDR3 reads TGTGCCAGCAGCTTACAAAAAATATATTGGGGGAAGACGAACACCGGGGAGCTGTTTTTT. Its translation: CASSLQKIYWGKTNTGELFF.

The chain joins TRBV2 to TRBJ1-1, with D perhaps matching TRBD1 (5 bases). The CDR3 is 13 amino acids. Germline V lookup: CDR1 SNHLY, CDR2 FYNNEI. V was pared by 7 bases and J by 5 bases, with 14 bases between. The chain's CDR3 is CASNGLTETEAFF. Written as DNA, the CDR3 is TGTGCCAGCAACGGACTGACAGAAACTGAAGCTTTCTTT. The variable domain in full, completed from reference TRBV2 and TRBJ1-1, reads EPEVTQTPSHQVTQMGQEVILRCVPISNHLYFYWYRQILGQKVEFLVSFYNNEISEKSEIFDDQFSVERPDGSNFTLKIRSTKLEDSAMYFCASNGLTETEAFFGQGTRLTVV.

This chain joins TRBV11-3 and TRBJ2-1, with D unresolved. CDR3 length: 15 amino acids. In germline, CDR1 is SGHNT, CDR2 YENEEA. Trimming left V 5 bases short and J 4 bases short, with 15 bases between. CDR3 bases: TGTGCCAGCAGCCCCTCTCGGTTTAGTTACAATGAGCAGTTCTTC. The encoded protein is CASSPSRFSYNEQFF.

The CDR3 loop reads CASSQDWGGRVTEAFF. CDR3 nucleotides: TGCGCCAGCAGCCAAGATTGGGGGGGAAGGGTAACTGAAGCTTTCTTT. The rearrangement uses TRBV4-1 and TRBJ1-1; tentative D call: TRBD1 (5 bases). Between the trimmed V and J ends, which lost 0 bases and 5 bases, there was a span of 16 bases. The CDR3 sequence is 16 residues long. Germline assignment: CDR1 MGHRA and CDR2 YSYEKL.

J is TRBJ2-6 and V is TRBV4-3; the D is unclear. Between the trimmed V and J ends, which lost 3 bases and 4 bases, there was a span of 10 bases. Germline lookup yields CDR1 LGHNA and CDR2 YSLEER. This CDR3 region has 15 residues. The CDR3, as DNA: TGCGCCAGCAGCCACCGAGGTGCGGGGGCCAACGTCCTGACTTTC. Its translation is CASSHRGAGANVLTF.

The chain recombines TRBV18 with TRBJ1-1; weak D call: TRBD1 (6 bases). The CDR3 runs 17 residues. The ends were cut back, 0 bases at V and 7 bases at J, with 21 bases in the middle. The germline CDR1 and CDR2 sequences are KGHSH and LQKENI. The CDR3 DNA is TGTGCCAGCTCACCACCAGTAGGGGGTGGGGCCCTACATGAAGCTTTCTTT. It specifies CASSPPVGGGALHEAFF.

The J gene is TRBJ1-6, the V gene TRBV5-1, with D possibly being TRBD1 (6 bases). The CDR3 runs to 16 residues. V gave up 3 bases and J gave up 5 bases, with 15 bases separating them. Germline CDR1 is SGHRS and CDR2 is YFSETQ. The CDR3 DNA follows: TGCGCCAGCAGCTGGGGGGGCGGATATAATAATTCACCCCTCCACTTT. Translated, it gives CASSWGGGYNNSPLHF.

The V gene is TRBV19, the J gene TRBJ1-3; the D is unclear. The ends were cut back, 4 bases at V and 0 bases at J, with 10 bases in the middle. The germline V gene encodes CDR1 LNHDA and CDR2 SQIVND (reference sequence). The CDR3 extends over 15 amino acids. CDR3 sequence: CASSTGRTSGNTIYF. CDR3 in DNA: TGTGCCAGTAGTACTGGACGGACCTCTGGAAACACCATATATTTT.

This clone was observed a handful of times. This rearrangement joins TRBV4-1 to TRBJ2-2; D gene unclear. CDR3 length: 16 amino acids. Germline CDR1 reads MGHRA; CDR2 reads YSYEKL. Trimming cost V 4 bases and J 4 bases, with 16 bases left between them. This CDR3 reads CASSPPADGFTGELFF. In nucleotides, the CDR3 is TGCGCCAGCAGCCCTCCCGCTGATGGGTTCACCGGGGAGCTGTTTTTT.